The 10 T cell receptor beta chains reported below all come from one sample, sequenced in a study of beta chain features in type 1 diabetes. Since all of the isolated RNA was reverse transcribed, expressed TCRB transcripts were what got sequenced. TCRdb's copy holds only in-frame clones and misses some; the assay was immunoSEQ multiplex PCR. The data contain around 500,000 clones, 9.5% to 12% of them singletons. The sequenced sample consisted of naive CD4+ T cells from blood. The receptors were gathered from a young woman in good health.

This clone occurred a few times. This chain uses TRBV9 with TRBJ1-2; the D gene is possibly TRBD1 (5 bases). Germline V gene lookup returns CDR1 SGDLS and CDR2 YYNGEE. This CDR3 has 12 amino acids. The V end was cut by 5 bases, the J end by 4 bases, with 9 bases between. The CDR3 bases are TGTGCCAGCAGGGGACGGCTCTATGGCTACACCTTC. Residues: CASRGRLYGYTF.

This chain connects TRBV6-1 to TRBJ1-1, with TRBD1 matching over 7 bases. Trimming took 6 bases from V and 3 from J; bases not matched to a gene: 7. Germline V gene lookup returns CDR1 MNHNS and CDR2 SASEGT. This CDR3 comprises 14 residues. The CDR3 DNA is TGTGCCAGCAGCGGAGGGGGCTACGACACTGAAGCTTTCTTT. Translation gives CASSGGGYDTEAFF.

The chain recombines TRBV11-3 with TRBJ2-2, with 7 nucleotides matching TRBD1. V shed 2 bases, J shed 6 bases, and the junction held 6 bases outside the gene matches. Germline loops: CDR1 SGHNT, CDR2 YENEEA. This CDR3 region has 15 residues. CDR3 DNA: TGTGCCAGCAGCTTAATCAGGGGGAAGGCCGGGGAGCTGTTTTTT. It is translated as CASSLIRGKAGELFF.

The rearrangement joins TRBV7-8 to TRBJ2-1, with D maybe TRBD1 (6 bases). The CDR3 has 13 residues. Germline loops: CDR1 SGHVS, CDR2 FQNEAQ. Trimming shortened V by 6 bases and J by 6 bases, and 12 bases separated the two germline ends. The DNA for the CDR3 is TGTGCCAGCAGGGAAGACAGGCCCAATGAGCAGTTCTTC. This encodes CASREDRPNEQFF.

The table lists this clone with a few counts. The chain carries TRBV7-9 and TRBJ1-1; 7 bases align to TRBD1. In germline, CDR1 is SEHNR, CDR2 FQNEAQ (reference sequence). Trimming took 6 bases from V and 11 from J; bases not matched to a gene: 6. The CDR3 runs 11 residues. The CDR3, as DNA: TGTGCCAGCAGATCCGACAGGGAGGCTTTCTTT. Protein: CASRSDREAFF.

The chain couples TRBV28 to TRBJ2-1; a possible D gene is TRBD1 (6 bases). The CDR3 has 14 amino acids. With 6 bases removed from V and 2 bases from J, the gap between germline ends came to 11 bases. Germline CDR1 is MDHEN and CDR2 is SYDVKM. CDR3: CASRPGQTYNEQFF. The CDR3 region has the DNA TGTGCCAGCAGACCCGGACAGACCTACAATGAGCAGTTCTTC.

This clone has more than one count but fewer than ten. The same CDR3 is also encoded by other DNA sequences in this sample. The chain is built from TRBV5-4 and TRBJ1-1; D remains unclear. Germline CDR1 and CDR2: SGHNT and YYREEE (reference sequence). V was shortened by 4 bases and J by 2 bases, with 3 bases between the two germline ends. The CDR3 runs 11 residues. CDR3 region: CASSLNTEAFF. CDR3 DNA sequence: TGTGCCAGCAGCCTTAACACTGAAGCTTTCTTT.

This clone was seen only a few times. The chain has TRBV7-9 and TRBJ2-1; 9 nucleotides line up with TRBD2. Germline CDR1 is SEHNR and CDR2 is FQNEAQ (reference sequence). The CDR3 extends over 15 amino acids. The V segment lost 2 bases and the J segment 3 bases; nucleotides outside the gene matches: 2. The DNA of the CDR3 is TGTGCCAGCAGCTTATATAGCGGGAGCTACAATGAGCAGTTCTTC. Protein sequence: CASSLYSGSYNEQFF.

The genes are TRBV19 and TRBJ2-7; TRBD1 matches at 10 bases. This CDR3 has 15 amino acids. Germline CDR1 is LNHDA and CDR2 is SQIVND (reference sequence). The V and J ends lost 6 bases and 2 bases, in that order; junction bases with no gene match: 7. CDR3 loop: CASRSLGQGTYEQYF. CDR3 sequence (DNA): TGTGCCAGTAGGTCTCTGGGACAGGGGACCTACGAGCAGTACTTC.

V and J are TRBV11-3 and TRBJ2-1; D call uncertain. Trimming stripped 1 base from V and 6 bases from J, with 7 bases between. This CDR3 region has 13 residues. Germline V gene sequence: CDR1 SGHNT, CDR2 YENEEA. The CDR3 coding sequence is TGTGCCAGCAGCTTAGCAGCTCGCAATGAGCAGTTCTTC. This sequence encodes CASSLAARNEQFF.